Listed below are T cell receptor beta chains from one sample, sequenced in a study of blood T cell repertoires in COVID-19. The assay was immunoSEQ multiplex PCR, and TCRdb's table has in-frame clones only and misses some. Here the sample spans 60,000 or so clones, about 89% being singletons. Sequenced sample: peripheral blood. The origin of the receptors is a man aged 60-69 years with active or convalescent COVID-19. Both conserved end residues are part of each CDR3. The D gene is left open where the match is weak. Size values are once, few and many counts, or a class for expanded clones, and some rows have none.

d_gene	abundance	v_gene	j_gene	CDR3nt	CDR3aa
TRBD1	-	TRBV5-1	TRBJ1-1	TGCGCCAGCAGCACTGAAGGACAGGGGGTCACTGAAGCTTTCTTT	CASSTEGQGVTEAFF
-	once	TRBV5-1	TRBJ2-3	TGCGCCAGCAGCTTGGGTCAGACAGATACGCAGTATTTT	CASSLGQTDTQYF
-	-	TRBV5-4	TRBJ2-3	TGTGCCAGCAGCTTGGAAGGAGGGTGGGAATTAGTAACAGATACGCAGTATTTT	CASSLEGGWELVTDTQYF
TRBD2	-	TRBV9	TRBJ2-3	TGTGCCAGCAGCGTAGCAGGACTAGCGGGGGGCACAGATACGCAGTATTTT	CASSVAGLAGGTDTQYF
TRBD2	-	TRBV5-1	TRBJ2-2	TGCGCCAGCGGGGGCGGGTACGGGAAGGCCGGGACTAGCGGTGCCCGCACCGGGGAGCTGTTTTTT	CASGGGYGKAGTSGARTGELFF
-	-	TRBV14	TRBJ1-1	TGTGCCAGCAGCCAATCCTTGCGATCTGAAGCTTTCTTT	CASSQSLRSEAFF
-	-	TRBV5-1	TRBJ2-3	TGCGCCAGCAGCCACACCGCCACAGATACGCAGTATTTT	CASSHTATDTQYF
TRBD1	-	TRBV6-5	TRBJ1-5	TGTGCCAGCAGTAAGATGGGACAGGGGGGGCAGCCCCAGCATTTT	CASSKMGQGGQPQHF
-	-	TRBV5-1	TRBJ1-4	TGCGCCAGCAGCCCCCAGGGGCCCACTAATGAAAAACTGTTTTTT	CASSPQGPTNEKLFF
TRBD1	-	TRBV6-5	TRBJ2-5	TGTGCCAGCAGTACAGGGGGCAGGCCGGAGACCCAGTACTTC	CASSTGGRPETQYF
TRBD1	-	TRBV5-6	TRBJ1-2	TGTGCCAGCAGCCGTCCCGGACAGGGCGAGGACTATGGCTACACCTTC	CASSRPGQGEDYGYTF
TRBD2	-	TRBV6-2/TRBV6-3	TRBJ2-7	TGTGCCAGCAGTTATGGACTAGCGGGAGTTTTATCCTACGAGCAGTACTTC	CASSYGLAGVLSYEQYF
-	-	TRBV18	TRBJ1-6	TGTGCCAGCTCCTCCGACAGCTCCTATAATTCACCCCTCCACTTT	CASSSDSSYNSPLHF
-	-	TRBV6-5	TRBJ1-3	TGTGCCAGCAGCGCGGCGCAATCCGTTGGAAACACCATATATTTT	CASSAAQSVGNTIYF
TRBD2	-	TRBV5-1	TRBJ2-5	TGCGCCAGCAGCCCGGGACTAGCGGGGGACCTCCAAGAGACCCAGTACTTC	CASSPGLAGDLQETQYF
TRBD1	-	TRBV28	TRBJ2-7	TGTGCCATCACCGGGACAGGGGTTTACGAGCAGTACTTC	CAITGTGVYEQYF
TRBD2	few	TRBV5-1	TRBJ2-1	TGCGCCAGCAGCTCCGATCCGGGACTAGCGGGAGGTTTCGAGTTCTTC	CASSSDPGLAGGFEFF
-	-	TRBV6-5	TRBJ1-4	TGTGCCAGCAGTACGGGACAAGGGAGTGAAAAACTGTTTTTT	CASSTGQGSEKLFF
-	-	TRBV7-9	TRBJ2-5	TGTGCCAGCAGCTTAGCGGACCGTCCGGGGGTACAATACTTC	CASSLADRPGVQYF